Presented here are 11 T cell receptor beta chains from one specimen sequenced in a study of cytomegalovirus exposure and HLA in healthy donors. The PCR used 60 Vbeta and 13 Jbeta primers. Only in-frame clones appear in the TCRdb table, and some are missing; sequencing was by immunoSEQ multiplex PCR. The sample shows 100,000 to 150,000 clones, roughly three fifths of them seen only once. The sequencing input was PBMCs. These receptors all stem from a man between 18 and 35 years old in good health and CMV-seronegative.

This clone has just a few counts. The J gene is TRBJ2-3, the V gene TRBV9; the D gene is possibly TRBD1 (6 bases). CDR3 size: 15 residues. Looked up from germline, CDR1 is SGDLS and CDR2 is YYNGEE. With 1 base removed from V and 2 bases from J, the gap between germline ends came to 11 bases. CDR3 in amino acids: CASSVSGHYTDTQYF. CDR3 coding DNA: TGTGCCAGCAGCGTATCGGGACACTACACAGATACGCAGTATTTT. Complete variable domain (other parts from reference TRBV9 and TRBJ2-3): DSGVTQTPKHLITATGQRVTLRCSPRSGDLSVYWYQQSLDQGLQFLIQYYNGEERAKGNILERFSAQQFPDLHSELNLSSLELGDSALYFCASSVSGHYTDTQYFGPGTRLTVL.

This clone occurred once. The chain carries TRBV10-3 and TRBJ1-1; a possible D gene is TRBD1 (5 bases). V shed 6 bases and J shed 6 bases, with 17 bases lying between them. The CDR3 loop spans 14 amino acids. Germline V gene data show CDR1 as ENHRY and CDR2 as SYGVKD. The DNA for the CDR3 is TGTGCCATCAGGGGTCAGGGCCTAAGCGCTGAAGCTTTCTTT. This encodes CAIRGQGLSAEAFF.

V and J are TRBV7-8 and TRBJ2-5; 9 bases line up with TRBD1. The ends lost 8 bases at V and 5 bases at J; junction bases unmatched: 27. Germline V gives CDR1 SGHVS, CDR2 FQNEAQ. The CDR3 is made up of 20 amino acids. As DNA, the CDR3 is TGTGCCAGCTTGTTCTCCGGGACAGAAAACTCCTCCGACAGGGGGGAGACCCAGTACTTC. It specifies CASLFSGTENSSDRGETQYF.

The CDR3, as DNA: TGTGCCAGCAGGCACTCATTTGCCCAGGGCACTGAAGCTTTCTTT. Residues: CASRHSFAQGTEAFF. The rearrangement uses TRBV6-6 and TRBJ1-1, with TRBD1 as a possible D gene (5 bases). The CDR3 runs to 15 residues. The germline gives CDR1 MNHNY, CDR2 SVGAGI (reference sequence). Trimming took 6 bases from V and 4 from J, leaving 18 bases between them.

This chain uses TRBV11-2 with TRBJ2-5; TRBD2 matches at 9 bases. V dropped 6 bases and J dropped 5; count of bases not matched to a gene: 10. The CDR3 loop spans 15 amino acids. Germline loops: CDR1 SGHAT, CDR2 FQNNGV. CDR3 sequence: CASSQTSGLGETQYF. The DNA of the CDR3 is TGTGCCAGCAGTCAGACTAGCGGTCTCGGGGAGACCCAGTACTTC.

There are a few counts of this clone. The chain has TRBV9 and TRBJ1-1; TRBD1 matches at 8 bases. The V gene's germline CDR1 is SGDLS and CDR2 YYNGEE. CDR3 length equals 14 residues. The trim removed 3 bases at V and 0 bases at J, leaving 1 base unmatched. CDR3 bases: TGTGCCAGCAGCGGACAGGGGTTGAACACTGAAGCTTTCTTT. Translated, it gives CASSGQGLNTEAFF.

The chain couples TRBV2 to TRBJ2-1; the match to TRBD2 covers 14 bases. The ends lost 1 base at V and 12 bases at J; junction bases unmatched: 5. The V gene's germline CDR1 is SNHLY and CDR2 FYNNEI. CDR3 length: 15 amino acids. CDR3 sequence reads: CASSEEGLAGVGQFF. Here the CDR3 DNA reads TGTGCCAGCAGTGAAGAGGGACTAGCGGGAGTTGGGCAGTTCTTC.

CDR3 in DNA: TGTGCCTGGAGTGTAGGGGGAATCGGTCAAAACACCATATATTTT. Encoded protein: CAWSVGGIGQNTIYF. The chain links TRBV30 to TRBJ1-3; weak D call: TRBD1 (6 bases). Looked up from germline, CDR1 is GTSNPN and CDR2 is SVGIG (reference sequence). The V gene lost 0 bases and the J gene lost 6 bases, with 15 bases spanning the gap. The CDR3 loop spans 15 amino acids.

The chain is built from TRBV30 and TRBJ2-2, with 8 bases matching TRBD1. The CDR3 is 18 amino acids. Germline CDR1 is GTSNPN and CDR2 is SVGIG (reference sequence). The CDR3 loop is CALGQDRVPLGGTGELFF. CDR3 nucleotide sequence: TGTGCACTGGGTCAGGACAGGGTTCCACTCGGAGGCACCGGGGAGCTGTTTTTT.

This clone was counted between two and nine times. This chain joins TRBV18 and TRBJ2-7; 10 bases line up with TRBD2. This CDR3 is built from 15 residues. Germline V gives CDR1 KGHSH, CDR2 LQKENI. J was trimmed by 3 bases and V by 2 bases; bases with no gene match: 4. CDR3 sequence: CASSPRSSGSYEQYF. As DNA, the CDR3 is TGTGCCAGCTCACCAAGATCTAGCGGGAGCTACGAGCAGTACTTC.

A remark on this clone: Other DNA sequences of this sample code for an identical CDR3. The rearrangement links TRBV6-5 to TRBJ1-1; D is perhaps TRBD1 (6 bases). Germline V CDR1 and CDR2: MNHEY, SVGAGI. The CDR3 contains 13 residues. The V and J ends lost 4 bases and 0 bases respectively, with 6 bases between them. The DNA for the CDR3 is TGTGCCAGCAGTTGGGGGCTGAACACTGAAGCTTTCTTT. It yields the protein CASSWGLNTEAFF.